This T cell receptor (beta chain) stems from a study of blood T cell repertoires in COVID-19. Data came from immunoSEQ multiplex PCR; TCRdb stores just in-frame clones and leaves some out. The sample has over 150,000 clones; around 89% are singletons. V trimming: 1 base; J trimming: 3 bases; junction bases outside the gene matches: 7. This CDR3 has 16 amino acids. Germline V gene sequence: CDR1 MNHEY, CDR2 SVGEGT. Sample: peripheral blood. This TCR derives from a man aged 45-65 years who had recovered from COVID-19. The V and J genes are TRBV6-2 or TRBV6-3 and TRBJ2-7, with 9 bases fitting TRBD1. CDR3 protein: CASSYLTGGWSYEQYF. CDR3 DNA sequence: TGTGCCAGCAGTTACTTAACAGGGGGCTGGAGCTACGAGCAGTACTTC.